The sequence of this TCR beta chain was determined in a study of blood T cell repertoires in COVID-19. Study as a whole: Specimens from acute and convalescent COVID-19 originated in the United States, Italy and Spain. PBMCs, B-cell-depleted T cells, or T cells were the source of the cDNA or gDNA that made up the material.

The CDR3 has 20 amino acids. CDR1 and CDR2 from the germline V gene are LGHNA and YSLEER. V was clipped by 1 base and J by 2 bases; unmatched bases: 10. Authors' methods: Amplifying reference gene primers gave estimates of nucleated cell counts. Profiled with immunoSEQ multiplex PCR; TCRdb holds only in-frame clones, not every one. V and J calls and clone size are given by that table; D and trimming were obtained from the DNA. The sample includes roughly 69,000 clones, roughly 90% seen only once; the top ten take 5.3%. The sequencing input was peripheral blood. V is TRBV4-3 and J is TRBJ2-3; 15 positions agree with TRBD2. This receptor was taken from a man aged 45-65 years with acute or convalescent COVID-19. The CDR3 region has the DNA TGCGCCAGCAGCCAAGTTTACCTAGGACTAGCGGGAGGGATCACAGATACGCAGTATTTT. Translating it yields CASSQVYLGLAGGITDTQYF.